This T cell receptor beta chain was recorded in a study of blood T cell repertoires in COVID-19. Study at large: There were acute and convalescent COVID-19 samples, and they came from the United States, Italy and Spain. Sources were T cells, B-cell-depleted T cells, or PBMCs; the material itself was cDNA or gDNA.

CDR1 is SGHVS and CDR2 is FNYEAQ in the germline V gene. V lost 1 base to trimming and J lost 0 bases, with 7 bases between them. This CDR3 has 15 residues. Per the authors' pipeline: Counts of nucleated cells, estimated from reference gene primer amplification, were obtained. The data were produced by immunoSEQ multiplex PCR, yet TCRdb's version contains in-frame clones alone and is incomplete. The V and J calls and clone size come from that table; D and trimming were worked out from the DNA. Here the sample spans 180,000 or so clones, 70% to 85% being singletons. The sequence was obtained from a human donor with acute or convalescent COVID-19. The donor label of this sample is uncertain. Sequencing was done on a sample of peripheral blood. The V and J genes are TRBV7-6 and TRBJ1-5; D remains ambiguous. CDR3 nucleotides: TGTGCCAGCAGCTTAGGATCAGGTAGCAATCAGCCCCAGCATTTT. Residues: CASSLGSGSNQPQHF.